This TCR beta chain comes out of a study of human T cells and chemical hapten exposure. Regarding time point: patch test 1, 2 weeks after DPC sensitization. Documented treatment: therapeutic diphenylcyclopropenone sensitization with weekly scalp DPC. From whole blood left unfractionated, total RNA was extracted. TCRdb reprocessed the RACE reads with MiXCR, giving one entry per CDR3 protein. The table lists about 37,000 distinct CDR3 sequences, just under 6.5% of them singletons, with about a tenth in the top ten. This clonotype was seen a few times. The CDR3 sequence is 14 residues long. V lost 0 bases and J 5 bases, leaving 11 bases between the germline ends. Germline V gene lookup returns CDR1 SGHRS and CDR2 YFSETQ.

The chain uses TRBV5-1 and TRBJ2-5, with D possibly being TRBD2 (5 bases). The sample was whole blood, taken in connection with sensitization to the hapten diphenylcyclopropenone (DPC). The clonotype originates from a woman aged 25 to 39 with alopecia areata. Some clones in this sample may be carry-over from other donors' samples. CDR3 loop: CASSLGTDRETQYF. DNA for the CDR3: TGCGCCAGCAGCTTGGGGACTGATAGGGAGACCCAGTACTTC.